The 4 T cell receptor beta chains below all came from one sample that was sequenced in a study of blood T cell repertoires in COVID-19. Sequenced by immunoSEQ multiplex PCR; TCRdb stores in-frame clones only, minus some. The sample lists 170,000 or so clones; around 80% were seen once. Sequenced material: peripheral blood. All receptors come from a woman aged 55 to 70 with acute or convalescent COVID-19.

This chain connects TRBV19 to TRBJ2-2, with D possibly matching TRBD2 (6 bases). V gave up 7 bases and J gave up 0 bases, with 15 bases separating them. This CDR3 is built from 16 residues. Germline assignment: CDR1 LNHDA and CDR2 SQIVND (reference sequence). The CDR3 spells CASMEGKRANTGELFF. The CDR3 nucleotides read TGTGCCAGTATGGAGGGAAAACGCGCGAACACCGGGGAGCTGTTTTTT.

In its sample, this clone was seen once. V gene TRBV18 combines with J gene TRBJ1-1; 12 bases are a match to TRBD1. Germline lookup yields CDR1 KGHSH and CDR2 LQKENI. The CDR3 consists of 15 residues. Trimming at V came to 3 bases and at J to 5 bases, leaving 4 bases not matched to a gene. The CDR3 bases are TGTGCCAGCTCACCGGGACAGGGGGCAGGTACTGAAGCTTTCTTT. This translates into CASSPGQGAGTEAFF. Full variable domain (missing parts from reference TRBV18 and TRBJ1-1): NAGVMQNPRHLVRRRGQEARLRCSPMKGHSHVYWYRQLPEEGLKFMVYLQKENIIDESGMPKERFSAEFPKEGPSILRIQQVVRGDSAAYFCASSPGQGAGTEAFFGQGTRLTVV.

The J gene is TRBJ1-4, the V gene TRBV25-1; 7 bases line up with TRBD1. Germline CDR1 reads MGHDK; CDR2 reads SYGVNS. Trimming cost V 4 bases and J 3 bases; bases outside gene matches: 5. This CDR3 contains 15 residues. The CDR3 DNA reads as TGTGCCAGCAGTGGGTGGGACAGCCCTAATGAAAAACTGTTTTTT. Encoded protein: CASSGWDSPNEKLFF.

CDR3 in amino acids: CASKGTGDSPLHF. The CDR3 DNA sequence: TGTGCCAGCAAGGGGACAGGCGATTCACCCCTCCACTTT. The J gene is TRBJ1-6, the V gene TRBV6-4, with 8 bases that match TRBD1. The trim removed 7 bases at V and 8 bases at J, leaving 4 bases unmatched. The CDR3 loop spans 13 amino acids. CDR1 and CDR2 (germline): MRHNA, SNTAGT.